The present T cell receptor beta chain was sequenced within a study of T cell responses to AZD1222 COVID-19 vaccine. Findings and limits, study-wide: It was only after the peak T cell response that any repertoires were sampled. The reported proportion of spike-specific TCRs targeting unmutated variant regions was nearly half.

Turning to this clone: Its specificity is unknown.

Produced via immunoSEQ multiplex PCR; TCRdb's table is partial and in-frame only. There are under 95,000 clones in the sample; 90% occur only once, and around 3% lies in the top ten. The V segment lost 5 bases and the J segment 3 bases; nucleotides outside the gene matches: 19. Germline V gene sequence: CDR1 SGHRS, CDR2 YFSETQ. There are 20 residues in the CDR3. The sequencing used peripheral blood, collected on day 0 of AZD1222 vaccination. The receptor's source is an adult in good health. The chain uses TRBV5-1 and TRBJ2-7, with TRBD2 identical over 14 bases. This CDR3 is CASSSGLAGGRGTKLYEQYF. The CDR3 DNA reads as TGCGCCAGCAGTAGTGGACTAGCGGGGGGTCGCGGCACTAAACTCTACGAGCAGTACTTC.